The 9 T cell receptor beta chains presented below share a single source sample, sequenced in a study of CD8+ T cells in alopecia areata. Reverse transcribed after extraction, RNA yielded cDNA as the sequencing template. Sequencing used immunoSEQ multiplex PCR; TCRdb keeps in-frame clones, though not all of them. The data contain 200,000 to 250,000 clones, 57% of them singletons. This material consisted of CD4+ T cells sorted from blood, taken at week 0. The receptors derive from a human donor with alopecia areata.

The chain couples TRBV25-1 to TRBJ1-6, with TRBD1 matching 8 bases. Germline loops: CDR1 MGHDK, CDR2 SYGVNS. The CDR3 totals 14 residues. V lost 6 bases and J lost 5; bases outside the gene matches: 3. In DNA form, the CDR3 reads TGTGCCAGCAGCTTACAGGGGGATAATTCACCCCTCCACTTT. Translating it yields CASSLQGDNSPLHF.

J is TRBJ2-1 and V is TRBV7-8; unclear D gene. The germline V gene has CDR1 SGHVS and CDR2 FQNEAQ. The length of the CDR3 is 14 residues. Between the trimmed V and J ends, which lost 4 bases and 9 bases, there was a span of 16 bases. The CDR3 sequence: CASSSRRTRSEQFF. The CDR3 DNA reads TGTGCCAGCAGCTCTAGAAGGACCCGCAGTGAGCAGTTCTTC.

The V and J genes are TRBV5-6 and TRBJ2-2; 11 bases are shared with TRBD2. Germline trimming cut 2 bases from V and 8 bases from J; bases unmatched to any gene: 5. The V gene's germline CDR1 is SGHDT and CDR2 YYEEEE. The CDR3 spans 15 residues. The CDR3, as DNA: TGTGCCAGCAGCTTACTAGCGGGAGCCTCTGGGGAGCTGTTTTTT. Translated, it gives CASSLLAGASGELFF. Full variable domain (remainder filled in from reference TRBV5-6 and TRBJ2-2): DAGVTQSPTHLIKTRGQQVTLRCSPKSGHDTVSWYQQALGQGPQFIFQYYEEEERQRGNFPDRFSGHQFPNYSSELNVNALLLGDSALYLCASSLLAGASGELFFGEGSRLTVL.

DNA of the CDR3: TGCGCCAGCAGCTTGGAGGCAGGGACAGATACGCAGTATTTT. Its protein is CASSLEAGTDTQYF. This rearrangement joins TRBV5-1 to TRBJ2-3; a possible D gene is TRBD1 (5 bases). Germline assignment: CDR1 SGHRS and CDR2 YFSETQ. This CDR3 has 14 amino acids. V lost 0 bases, J lost 3 bases, and 8 bases lay in between. Looking up the rest from reference TRBV5-1 and TRBJ2-3 gives the full variable domain: KAGVTQTPRYLIKTRGQQVTLSCSPISGHRSVSWYQQTPGQGLQFLFEYFSETQRNKGNFPGRFSGRQFSNSRSEMNVSTLELGDSALYLCASSLEAGTDTQYFGPGTRLTVL.

This chain joins TRBV12-5 and TRBJ2-7; D unresolved. Germline V gene sequence: CDR1 LGHNT, CDR2 FRNRAP. The CDR3 runs 12 residues. The V and J ends lost 3 bases and 0 bases respectively, with 3 bases between them. The CDR3 DNA is TGTGCTAGTGGTTTTAACTCCTACGAGCAGTACTTC. The encoded protein is CASGFNSYEQYF.

V usage is TRBV7-9 and J usage is TRBJ1-1; D is ambiguous. The CDR3 runs 14 residues. Germline V gene sequence: CDR1 SEHNR, CDR2 FQNEAQ (reference sequence). The V and J ends lost 5 bases and 3 bases respectively, with 13 bases between them. This CDR3 is CASSPGPRDTEAFF. CDR3 DNA sequence: TGTGCCAGCAGCCCCGGGCCCCGGGACACTGAAGCTTTCTTT. Complete variable domain (other parts from reference TRBV7-9 and TRBJ1-1): DTGVSQNPRHKITKRGQNVTFRCDPISEHNRLYWYRQTLGQGPEFLTYFQNEAQLEKSRLLSDRFSAERPKGSFSTLEIQRTEQGDSAMYLCASSPGPRDTEAFFGQGTRLTVV.

The chain joins TRBV30 to TRBJ1-1; D uncertain. The CDR3 is 12 amino acids. V shed 1 base and J shed 7 bases, with 10 bases lying between them. Per the germline V gene, CDR1 is GTSNPN and CDR2 is SVGIG (reference sequence). CDR3 DNA sequence: TGTGCCTGGAGTGGTGATACTCGTGAAGCTTTCTTT. It yields the protein CAWSGDTREAFF.

This clone came up once. The chain links TRBV7-8 to TRBJ2-2, with TRBD2 matching over 8 bases. The germline CDR1 and CDR2 sequences are SGHVS and FQNEAQ. The CDR3 has 19 amino acids. The J segment lost 3 bases and the V segment lost 1 base, leaving 13 bases of the junction unmatched. The CDR3 loop is CASSLVQGLAGLDTGELFF. The CDR3 coding sequence is TGTGCCAGCAGCTTAGTCCAGGGGCTAGCGGGTCTGGACACCGGGGAGCTGTTTTTT.

The chain uses TRBV30 and TRBJ1-5; D gene ambiguous. The germline V gene encodes CDR1 GTSNPN and CDR2 SVGIG (reference sequence). The CDR3 totals 15 residues. With 1 base removed from V and 3 bases from J, the gap between germline ends came to 13 bases. The CDR3 bases are TGTGCCTGGAGTGACGACCGGCACACCAATCAGCCCCAGCATTTT. It translates to CAWSDDRHTNQPQHF.